This passage covers 26 T cell receptor beta chains from one sample sequenced in a study of response to subunit inactivated influenza vaccine. TCRdb fed the RT-PCR reads into MiXCR, producing one record per CDR3 protein. The repertoire holds about 190,000 distinct CDR3 sequences, around 14% seen once, with roughly 24% in the top ten. The specimen was CD8+ T cells sorted from PBMCs, collected approximately 5 days after vaccination. These TCRs come from a man over 45 who received an inactivated influenza vaccine.

This clonotype came up a few times. The chain is built from TRBV5-1 and TRBJ2-3; D not resolved. Germline-derived CDR1 and CDR2 are SGHRS and YFSETQ. V gave up 0 bases and J gave up 4 bases, with 15 bases separating them. The CDR3 extends over 16 amino acids. CDR3 protein: CASSLVGLARADTQYF. CDR3 sequence (DNA): TGCGCCAGCAGCTTGGTGGGATTGGCTCGCGCAGATACGCAGTATTTT.

The CDR3 bases are TGTGCCATCAGTGATGAAACAGGGCGAGGCTACACCTTC. This sequence encodes CAISDETGRGYTF. The gene calls are TRBV10-3 and TRBJ1-2; the D gene is possibly TRBD1 (6 bases). CDR1 is ENHRY and CDR2 is SYGVKD in the germline V gene. This CDR3 is built from 13 residues. V was trimmed by 3 bases and J by 8 bases, leaving 13 bases between them.

The J gene is TRBJ2-1, the V gene TRBV7-2, with 9 bases that match TRBD2. Germline assignment: CDR1 SGHTA and CDR2 FQGNSA. The CDR3 sequence is 16 residues long. V shed 1 base and J 5 bases; nucleotides not matched to a gene: 6. In nucleotides, the CDR3 is TGTGCCAGCAGCTTAGGGTTAGCGGGAGTAAACAATGAGCAGTTCTTC. It is translated as CASSLGLAGVNNEQFF.

This clonotype was seen ten or more times. The rearrangement links TRBV28 to TRBJ2-3; tentatively, D is TRBD2 (6 bases). The V gene's germline CDR1 is MDHEN and CDR2 SYDVKM. The CDR3 consists of 15 residues. Trimming shortened V by 2 bases and J by 0 bases, and 9 bases separated the two germline ends. This chain's CDR3 is CASSLGGISTDTQYF. The CDR3 DNA is TGTGCCAGCAGTTTAGGCGGGATCAGCACAGATACGCAGTATTTT. Based on the CDR3 plus reference TRBV28 and TRBJ2-3, the full variable domain is DVKVTQSSRYLVKRTGEKVFLECVQDMDHENMFWYRQDPGLGLRLIYFSYDVKMKEKGDIPEGYSVSREKKERFSLILESASTNQTSMYLCASSLGGISTDTQYFGPGTRLTVL.

This clonotype appeared a few times. The chain joins TRBV20-1 to TRBJ2-1; 11 nucleotides agree with TRBD2. CDR1 and CDR2 from the germline V gene are DFQATT and SNEGSKA (reference sequence). The CDR3 is 16 amino acids. The ends lost 3 bases at V and 2 bases at J; junction bases unmatched: 6. CDR3 sequence: CSASKASGGTYNEQFF. CDR3 nucleotide sequence: TGCAGTGCTAGCAAGGCTAGCGGGGGGACCTACAATGAGCAGTTCTTC.

Only a few counts were recorded for this clonotype. This chain connects TRBV12-3 or TRBV12-4 to TRBJ2-4; 11 nucleotides align to TRBD2. The CDR3 has 18 amino acids. J lost 0 bases, V lost 5 bases, and 9 bases had no gene match. The CDR3 loop reads CASSPGVAGGVAKNIQYF. Here the CDR3 DNA reads TGTGCCAGCAGTCCCGGGGTAGCGGGGGGGGTAGCCAAAAACATTCAGTACTTC.

This clonotype was observed a few times. The V gene is TRBV2, the J gene TRBJ2-1, with D perhaps matching TRBD2 (6 bases). Germline V gene data show CDR1 as SNHLY and CDR2 as FYNNEI. The CDR3 runs to 16 residues. The ends were cut back, 5 bases at V and 1 base at J, with 15 bases in the middle. The CDR3 loop reads CASSPGTPKSYNEQFF. Written as DNA, the CDR3 is TGTGCCAGCAGTCCCGGGACTCCTAAATCCTACAATGAGCAGTTCTTC.

This clonotype was observed a few times. The chain has TRBV12-3 or TRBV12-4 and TRBJ1-1, with D unclear. V was trimmed by 6 bases and J by 5 bases, leaving 13 bases between them. This CDR3 has 13 residues. The CDR3 spells CASSPREWTEAFF. The CDR3 DNA follows: TGTGCCAGCAGCCCAAGGGAGTGGACTGAAGCTTTCTTT.

This CDR3 reads CASSVVTGEAFF. CDR3 sequence (DNA): TGTGCCAGCAGCGTAGTAACAGGTGAAGCTTTCTTT. V is TRBV9 and J is TRBJ1-1; maybe TRBD1 (5 bases). Germline V CDR1 and CDR2: SGDLS, YYNGEE. The germline V and J ends were trimmed by 0 bases and 7 bases, with 7 bases remaining between them. The CDR3 covers 12 residues.

The gene calls are TRBV4-3 and TRBJ1-4; weak D call: TRBD1 (5 bases). The CDR3 length is 16 residues. The V gene lost 0 bases and the J gene lost 7 bases, with 15 bases spanning the gap. Per the germline V gene, CDR1 is LGHNA and CDR2 is YSLEER. The CDR3 loop reads CASSQDWAAGLEKLFF. Here the CDR3 DNA reads TGCGCCAGCAGCCAAGATTGGGCCGCAGGGCTTGAAAAACTGTTTTTT.

The rearrangement joins TRBV27 to TRBJ2-7, with no clear D. Germline CDR1 MNHEY, CDR2 SMNVEV (reference sequence). Deletions cut 1 base from V and 1 base from J, with 8 bases between. CDR3 size: 14 residues. This chain's CDR3 is CASSLYPTSYEQYF. The CDR3 region has the DNA TGTGCCAGCAGTTTATATCCAACTTCCTACGAGCAGTACTTC.

By share, this clonotype ranks as medium-sized. The chain recombines TRBV2 with TRBJ2-1; 8 nucleotides match TRBD2. J gave up 2 bases and V 11 bases, and 23 bases lay outside the gene matches. The CDR3 loop spans 19 amino acids. Germline V gives CDR1 SNHLY, CDR2 FYNNEI. The CDR3 DNA reads TGTGCCTTCTGTTTCGGGCCTGTCGGCGGGAGGATACCCTACAATGAGCAGTTCTTC. Amino acid sequence: CAFCFGPVGGRIPYNEQFF.

The chain has TRBV11-2 and TRBJ1-5; TRBD1 might be the D (6 bases). From germline, CDR1 is SGHAT and CDR2 FQNNGV. Trimming shortened V by 3 bases and J by 0 bases, and 18 bases separated the two germline ends. There are 18 residues in the CDR3. The CDR3 DNA reads as TGTGCCAGCAGCTTTGGACAGCTGACGGCATATAGCAATCAGCCCCAGCATTTT. This encodes CASSFGQLTAYSNQPQHF.

This clonotype was observed many times. This chain connects TRBV12-3 or TRBV12-4 to TRBJ2-3; 9 bases map to TRBD2. The CDR3 runs 16 residues. Unmatched junction bases numbered 9, after V lost 4 bases and J lost 4 bases. The CDR3 coding sequence is TGTGCCAGCAGTTCCGGGACTAGCAATCCGGCAGATACGCAGTATTTT. It translates to CASSSGTSNPADTQYF.

The chain joins TRBV5-5 to TRBJ2-3; 10 bases line up with TRBD2. V lost 7 bases to trimming and J lost 6 bases; unmatched junction nucleotides: 11. The CDR3 has 15 amino acids. The germline V gene has CDR1 SGHKS and CDR2 YYEKEE (reference sequence). The CDR3 loop reads CASRLGLADSDTQYF. CDR3 nucleotide sequence: TGTGCCAGCCGCCTCGGACTAGCGGACTCTGATACGCAGTATTTT. Full variable domain (rest looked up from reference TRBV5-5 and TRBJ2-3): DAGVTQSPTHLIKTRGQQVTLRCSPISGHKSVSWYQQVLGQGPQFIFQYYEKEERGRGNFPDRFSARQFPNYSSELNVNALLLGDSALYLCASRLGLADSDTQYFGPGTRLTVL.

This clonotype was counted a few times. This chain connects TRBV9 to TRBJ2-2; 9 nucleotides agree with TRBD2. Losses at the gene ends were 2 bases for V and 1 base for J; bases not matched to a gene: 12. The germline gives CDR1 SGDLS, CDR2 YYNGEE. The CDR3 consists of 19 residues. The CDR3 nucleotides read TGTGCCAGCAGCGTCACTAGGACTAGCGAAGGGGTGAACACCGGGGAGCTGTTTTTT. This sequence encodes CASSVTRTSEGVNTGELFF. Full variable domain (remainder filled in from reference TRBV9 and TRBJ2-2): DSGVTQTPKHLITATGQRVTLRCSPRSGDLSVYWYQQSLDQGLQFLIQYYNGEERAKGNILERFSAQQFPDLHSELNLSSLELGDSALYFCASSVTRTSEGVNTGELFFGEGSRLTVL.

V usage is TRBV29-1 and J usage is TRBJ2-3; TRBD1 agrees at 8 bases. V dropped 6 bases and J dropped 5; count of bases not matched to a gene: 10. The CDR3 has 14 residues. Germline assignment: CDR1 SQVTM and CDR2 ANQGSEA. CDR3 coding DNA: TGCAGCGTCGCCAACAGGGGGTTGAGAGATACGCAGTATTTT. Protein: CSVANRGLRDTQYF.

The genes are TRBV27 and TRBJ2-1; no clear D gene. CDR1 is MNHEY and CDR2 is SMNVEV in the germline V gene (reference sequence). V lost 2 bases, J lost 2 bases, and 7 bases lay in between. The CDR3 runs 14 residues. CDR3 sequence reads: CASSLTSAYNEQFF. For the CDR3, the DNA is TGTGCCAGCAGTTTAACAAGCGCCTACAATGAGCAGTTCTTC.

This clonotype was counted a few times. The rearrangement joins TRBV7-9 to TRBJ2-1; D is undetermined. V was trimmed by 5 bases and J by 9 bases, leaving 17 bases between them. CDR1 and CDR2 from the germline V gene are SEHNR and FQNEAQ (reference sequence). The CDR3 has 14 amino acids. In DNA form, the CDR3 reads TGTGCCAGCAGCCCTCGAGGTGAGGCCAGTGAGCAGTTCTTC. Translating it yields CASSPRGEASEQFF.

There are many counts of this clonotype. The CDR3 sequence: CASSYSNGNEQFF. CDR3 in DNA: TGTGCCAGCAGTTACTCGAACGGCAATGAGCAGTTCTTC. The V and J genes are TRBV6-5 and TRBJ2-1; no clear D gene. The ends were cut back, 0 bases at V and 6 bases at J, with 6 bases in the middle. This CDR3 contains 13 residues. The V gene's germline CDR1 is MNHEY and CDR2 SVGAGI.

On this clonotype itself: One end of the junction fails to match germline, which may point to a read error. The rearrangement uses TRBV24-1 and TRBJ2-3, with D maybe TRBD2 (6 bases). Looked up from germline, CDR1 is KGHDR and CDR2 is SFDVKD. CDR3 length: 13 residues. The CDR3 sequence is CATSVGGADTQYF. The CDR3 nucleotides are TGTGCCACCAGTGTCGGGGGAGCAGATACACAGTATTTT.

The chain combines TRBV28 with TRBJ2-4; TRBD2 matches at 10 bases. V lost 3 bases, J lost 1 base, and 18 bases stayed unmatched. Per the germline V gene, CDR1 is MDHEN and CDR2 is SYDVKM. The CDR3 runs 21 residues. The CDR3 DNA follows: TGTGCCAGCAGTTTGCCCTATAGCGGGAGGCCAGATAGGTTGGCCAAAAACATTCAGTACTTC. Its protein is CASSLPYSGRPDRLAKNIQYF.

In its sample, this clonotype was seen many times. V and J are TRBV4-1 and TRBJ2-1, with D hard to call. The CDR3 has 14 residues. With 0 bases removed from V and 3 bases from J, the gap between germline ends came to 6 bases. Germline-derived CDR1 and CDR2 are MGHRA and YSYEKL. CDR3 sequence reads: CASSQDKNYNEQFF. CDR3 bases: TGCGCCAGCAGCCAAGATAAGAACTACAATGAGCAGTTCTTC.

This clonotype was seen a few times. V usage is TRBV7-9 and J usage is TRBJ2-3; D gene unclear. V was cut by 5 bases and J by 6 bases, with 21 bases left in between. In germline, CDR1 is SEHNR, CDR2 FQNEAQ (reference sequence). The CDR3 covers 16 residues. In DNA form, the CDR3 reads TGTGCCAGCAGCCCCGTGCCTTCCTCCCTGTACGATACGCAGTATTTT. The encoded protein is CASSPVPSSLYDTQYF. Combining the CDR3 with reference TRBV7-9 and TRBJ2-3 gives the whole variable domain DTGVSQNPRHKITKRGQNVTFRCDPISEHNRLYWYRQTLGQGPEFLTYFQNEAQLEKSRLLSDRFSAERPKGSFSTLEIQRTEQGDSAMYLCASSPVPSSLYDTQYFGPGTRLTVL.

This clonotype turned up a few times. The J gene is TRBJ2-2, the V gene TRBV9; the D gene could be TRBD1 or TRBD2 (6 bases each). The germline V gene has CDR1 SGDLS and CDR2 YYNGEE. V was cut by 3 bases and J by 0 bases, with 18 bases left in between. This CDR3 is 18 amino acids long. The CDR3 here is CASSGGSGGHSNTGELFF. CDR3 nucleotides: TGTGCCAGCAGCGGGGGGTCCGGGGGACACTCGAACACCGGGGAGCTGTTTTTT.

The rearrangement uses TRBV20-1 and TRBJ2-2, with no clear D. This CDR3 comprises 14 residues. The V gene lost 1 base and the J gene lost 2 bases, with 8 bases spanning the gap. Germline V gene lookup returns CDR1 DFQATT and CDR2 SNEGSKA (reference sequence). The CDR3 is CSARVSGNTGELFF. CDR3 coding DNA: TGCAGTGCTAGAGTGTCAGGCAACACCGGGGAGCTGTTTTTT.